This TCR beta chain was identified in a study of cytomegalovirus exposure and HLA in healthy donors. PCR was performed using 60 Vbeta and 13 Jbeta primers. How the authors handled the data: As a later analysis found, there were approximately 80 million unique TCR beta chains, of which roughly 11 million were shared. Measured with immunoSEQ multiplex PCR; TCRdb has only the in-frame clones, and not every one. That table supplies the V and J calls and clone size; D and trimming were determined from the DNA. The table records more than 150,000 clones, nearly 80% of them present only once. With regard to this clone: Its specificity is unknown.

Findings and caveats of the study: Highly shared sequence variants in one cluster were likely a sequencing artifact. Most of the TCR beta V segments (in an earlier analysis) were productive either about 87% or about 30% of the time. It was reported in a later analysis that an Asian-associated ancestry cluster showed fewer N-insertions than the roughly 620-donor mean.

Sequenced material: PBMCs. This clonotype originated in a woman in her twenties or thirties in good health and CMV-seropositive.

Written as DNA, the CDR3 is TGTGCCAGAAGCCGGGTGAACACTGAAGCTTTCTTT. This encodes CARSRVNTEAFF. The rearrangement uses TRBV5-3 and TRBJ1-1; no clear D. TRBV5-3 is flagged as an ORF with uncertain function. This CDR3 spans 12 amino acids. The V end lost 4 bases, the J end lost 0 bases, and 4 bases lay between the germline ends.